This T cell receptor beta chain was obtained from a study of blood T cell repertoires in COVID-19. Study details: Spain, Italy and the United States supplied samples that represented acute and convalescent COVID-19. PBMCs, B-cell-depleted T cells, or T cells provided the cDNA or gDNA that made up the material.

In the source study's methods: Using reference gene primer amplification, nucleated cell counts were estimated. Libraries were prepared by immunoSEQ multiplex PCR; TCRdb keeps only in-frame clonotypes and omits some of them. The D gene and trimming were derived from the DNA, and the V and J assignments and clone size from that table. The sample contains 100,000 to 150,000 clones, around four fifths of which appear only once. V lost 6 bases to trimming and J lost 6 bases; unmatched junction nucleotides: 7. Per germline, CDR1 KGHSH and CDR2 LQKENI. The CDR3 is 13 amino acids. This clone was seen more than once but under ten times.

The sequence was collected from a man aged 55-75 years with acute or convalescent COVID-19. The rearrangement joins TRBV18 to TRBJ1-1; 7 positions agree with TRBD1. What was sequenced was peripheral blood. The CDR3 DNA reads TGTGCCAGCTCTCTTGACAGGGACTCTGAAGCTTTCTTT. Protein sequence: CASSLDRDSEAFF.